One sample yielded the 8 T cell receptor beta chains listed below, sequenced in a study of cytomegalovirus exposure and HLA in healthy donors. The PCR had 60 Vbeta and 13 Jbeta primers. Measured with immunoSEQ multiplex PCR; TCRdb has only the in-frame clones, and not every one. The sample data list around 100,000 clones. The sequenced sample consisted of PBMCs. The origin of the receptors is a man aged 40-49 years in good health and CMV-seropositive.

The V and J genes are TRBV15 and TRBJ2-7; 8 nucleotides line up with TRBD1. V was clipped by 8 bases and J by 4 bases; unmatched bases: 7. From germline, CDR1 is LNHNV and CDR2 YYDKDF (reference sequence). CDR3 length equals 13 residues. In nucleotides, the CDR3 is TGTGCCACCGGGGGACAGGCTTCGTACGAGCAGTACTTC. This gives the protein CATGGQASYEQYF.

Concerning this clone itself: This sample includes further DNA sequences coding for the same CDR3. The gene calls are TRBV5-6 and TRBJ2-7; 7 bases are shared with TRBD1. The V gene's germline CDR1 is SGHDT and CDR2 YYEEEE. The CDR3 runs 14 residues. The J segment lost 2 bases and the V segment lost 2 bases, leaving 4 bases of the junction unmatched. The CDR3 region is CASSLGQGAYEQYF. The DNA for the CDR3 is TGTGCCAGCAGCTTAGGGCAGGGGGCCTACGAGCAGTACTTC.

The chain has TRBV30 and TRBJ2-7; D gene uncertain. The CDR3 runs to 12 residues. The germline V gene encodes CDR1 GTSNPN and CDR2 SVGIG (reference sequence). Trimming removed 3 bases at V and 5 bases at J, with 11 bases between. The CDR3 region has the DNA TGTGCCTGGAGACCCCAGGTGAACGAGCAGTACTTC. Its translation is CAWRPQVNEQYF.

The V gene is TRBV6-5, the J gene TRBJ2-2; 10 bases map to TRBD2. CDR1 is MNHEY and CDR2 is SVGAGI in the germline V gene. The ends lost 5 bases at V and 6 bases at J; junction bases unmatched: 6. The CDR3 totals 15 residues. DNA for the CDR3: TGTGCCAGCAGTAGGCTAGCGGGAGCCCCCGGGGAGCTGTTTTTT. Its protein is CASSRLAGAPGELFF.

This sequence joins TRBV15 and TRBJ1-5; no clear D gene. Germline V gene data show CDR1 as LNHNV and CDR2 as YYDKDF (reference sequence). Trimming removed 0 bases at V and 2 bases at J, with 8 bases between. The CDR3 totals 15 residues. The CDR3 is CATSRDPGGNQPQHF. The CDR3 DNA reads TGTGCCACCAGCAGAGACCCAGGTGGCAATCAGCCCCAGCATTTT. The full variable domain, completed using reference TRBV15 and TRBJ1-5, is DAMVIQNPRYQVTQFGKPVTLSCSQTLNHNVMYWYQQKSSQAPKLLFHYYDKDFNNEADTPDNFQSRRPNTSFCFLDIRSPGLGDTAMYLCATSRDPGGNQPQHFGDGTRLSIL.

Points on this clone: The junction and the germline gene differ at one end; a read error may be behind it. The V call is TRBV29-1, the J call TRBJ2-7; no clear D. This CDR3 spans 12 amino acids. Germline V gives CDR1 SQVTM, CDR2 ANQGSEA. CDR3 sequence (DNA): TGCAGCGTTGGCGTCGAGTCCTACGGGCAGTACTTC. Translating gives CSVGVESYGQYF.

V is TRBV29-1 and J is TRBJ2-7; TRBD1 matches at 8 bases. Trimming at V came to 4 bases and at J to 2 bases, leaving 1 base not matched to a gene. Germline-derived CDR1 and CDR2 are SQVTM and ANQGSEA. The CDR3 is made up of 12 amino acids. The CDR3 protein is CSVATGAYEQYF. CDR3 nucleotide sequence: TGCAGCGTTGCGACAGGGGCCTACGAGCAGTACTTC.

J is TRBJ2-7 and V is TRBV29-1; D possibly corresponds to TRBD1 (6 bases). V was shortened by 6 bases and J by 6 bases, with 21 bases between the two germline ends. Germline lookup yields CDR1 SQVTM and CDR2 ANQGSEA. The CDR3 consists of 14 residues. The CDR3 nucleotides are TGCAGCGTAGGTCATGGGACATCCAGGGGCGAGCAGTACTTC. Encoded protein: CSVGHGTSRGEQYF.